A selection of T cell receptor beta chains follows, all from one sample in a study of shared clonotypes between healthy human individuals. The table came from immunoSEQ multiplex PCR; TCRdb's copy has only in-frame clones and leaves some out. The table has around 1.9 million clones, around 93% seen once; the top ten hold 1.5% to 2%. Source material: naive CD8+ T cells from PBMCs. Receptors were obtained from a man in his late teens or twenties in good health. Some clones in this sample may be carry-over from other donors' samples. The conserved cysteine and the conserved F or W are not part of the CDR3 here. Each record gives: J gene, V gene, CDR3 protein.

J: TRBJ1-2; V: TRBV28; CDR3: ASSLTPILEGFYGYT
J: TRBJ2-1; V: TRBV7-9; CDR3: ASSLPGGMVNEQF
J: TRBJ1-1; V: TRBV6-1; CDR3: ASRAGSTEAF
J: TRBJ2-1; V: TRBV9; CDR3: ASSVVAGEWNEQF
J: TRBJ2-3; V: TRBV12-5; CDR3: ASGLAGTDTQY
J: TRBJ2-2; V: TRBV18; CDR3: ASSPSGLAANTGELF
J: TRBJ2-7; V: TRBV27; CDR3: ASGALRLLRPGVVEQY
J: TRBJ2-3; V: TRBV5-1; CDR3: ASSLPTPTLTSGSQPSRTDTQY
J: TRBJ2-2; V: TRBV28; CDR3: ASSLIIQPGGELF
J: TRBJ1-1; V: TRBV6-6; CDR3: ASSYLLGTEPYEAF
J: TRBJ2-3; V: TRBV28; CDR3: ASSHEDAGGKDTQY
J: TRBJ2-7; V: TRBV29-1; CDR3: SVEGFSTRGLPYEQY
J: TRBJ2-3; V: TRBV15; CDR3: ATSKYRGDTQY
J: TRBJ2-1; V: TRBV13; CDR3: ASSQLREGSYNEQF
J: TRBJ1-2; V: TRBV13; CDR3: ASSPRTYDGYT
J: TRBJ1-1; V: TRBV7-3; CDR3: ASSPWTGQFDTEAF
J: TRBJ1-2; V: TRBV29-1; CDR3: HVAGGDYGYT
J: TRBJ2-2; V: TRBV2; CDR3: ASSEAPGTNTGELF
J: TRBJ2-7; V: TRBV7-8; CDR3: ASSLPGQGAYEQY
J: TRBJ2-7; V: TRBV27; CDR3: ASSPGGATYEQY
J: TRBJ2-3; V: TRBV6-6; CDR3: ASSYPGGARTDTQY
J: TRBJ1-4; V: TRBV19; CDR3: ASNESTNEKLF
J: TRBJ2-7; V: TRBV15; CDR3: ATRGLAGYEQY
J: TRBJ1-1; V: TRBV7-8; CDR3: ASSPWHETNTEAF
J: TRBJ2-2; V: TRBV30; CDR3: AWTDRPNTGELF
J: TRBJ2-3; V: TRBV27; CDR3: ASSWGTTDTQY
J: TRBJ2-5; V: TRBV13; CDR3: ASSPRTGTETQY
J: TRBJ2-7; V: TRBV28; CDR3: ASRGDRAEQY
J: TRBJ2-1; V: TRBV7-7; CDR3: ASSLTPTAYNEQF
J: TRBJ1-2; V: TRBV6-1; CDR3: ASEGFTNYGYT
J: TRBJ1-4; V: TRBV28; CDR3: ASSPFRTTGEKLF
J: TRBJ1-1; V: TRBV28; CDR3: ASTPGWDLDTEAF
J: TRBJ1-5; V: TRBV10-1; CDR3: ASIDHFTDRGLNQPQH
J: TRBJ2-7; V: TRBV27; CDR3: ASSGEPGQPYEQY
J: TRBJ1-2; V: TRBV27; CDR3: ASSPLSGEGYT
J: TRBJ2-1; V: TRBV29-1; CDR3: SVVGTSGRIDEQF
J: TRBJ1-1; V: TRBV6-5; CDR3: ASSYSIGAQNHEAF
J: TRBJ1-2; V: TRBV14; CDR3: ASSPEGPHPYGYT
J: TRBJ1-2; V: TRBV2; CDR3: AARLSNYGYT
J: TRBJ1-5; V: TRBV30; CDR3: AWSVGQPSNQPQH
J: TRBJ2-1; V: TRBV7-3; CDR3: ASSSTGTKYNEQF
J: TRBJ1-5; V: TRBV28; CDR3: ASTFSGQGAKQPQH
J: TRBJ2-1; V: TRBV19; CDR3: ASSIWPTNEQF
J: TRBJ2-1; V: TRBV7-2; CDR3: ASSLVSHNEQF
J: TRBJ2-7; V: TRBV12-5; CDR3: ASGLSGTYEQY
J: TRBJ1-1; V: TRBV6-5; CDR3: ASSYLLENTEAF
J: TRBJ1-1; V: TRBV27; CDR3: ASSTNTVNTEAF
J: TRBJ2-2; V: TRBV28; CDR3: ASGLDGLRDTGELF
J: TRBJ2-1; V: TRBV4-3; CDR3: ASSQDTGLDSYNEQF
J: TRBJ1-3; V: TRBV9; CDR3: ASSVEGPSSGNTIY
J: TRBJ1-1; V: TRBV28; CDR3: ASSLYYRGNTEAF
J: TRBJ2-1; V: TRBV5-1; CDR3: ASSLGVFNNEQF
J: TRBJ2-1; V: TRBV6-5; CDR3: ASSIRASLNNEQF
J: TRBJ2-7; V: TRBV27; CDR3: ASTPGLKAHEQY